The source of this T cell receptor beta chain is a study of T cell changes during pregnancy in multiple sclerosis. This clone was recorded only once. Profiled with immunoSEQ multiplex PCR; TCRdb holds only in-frame clones, not every one. The table includes 70,000 to 95,000 clones, just over 90% detected once. Germline V gene lookup returns CDR1 SGDLS and CDR2 YYNGEE. The CDR3 is 14 amino acids. The V end lost 1 base, the J end lost 2 bases, and 7 bases lay between the germline ends. The rearrangement links TRBV9 to TRBJ1-5; no reliable D call. This TCR was recovered from a female donor with multiple sclerosis, enrolled in a pregnancy study. The specimen was peripheral blood, collected in the second trimester of pregnancy. In DNA, the CDR3 is TGTGCCAGCAGCGTAAGTGTAGGCAATCAGCCCCAGCATTTT. This translates into CASSVSVGNQPQHF.